The rows below give T cell receptor beta chains drawn from one sample of a study of PD-L1 blockade in urothelial cancer. The assay was immunoSEQ multiplex PCR, and TCRdb's table has in-frame clones only and misses some. Of about 50,000 clones listed, about 86% are singletons. Sequenced here: PBMCs, sampled around atezolizumab (anti-PD-L1) treatment. All receptors derive from an older man with urothelial cancer. The CDR3 runs from the conserved cysteine through the conserved F or W. The D gene is left open where the match is weak. Expanded clones get a size class; other rows say once, few or many, or leave the size out.

J: TRBJ2-7; size: many; V: TRBV2; D: TRBD2; CDR3: CASSEPPGTSGRAEQYF; DNA: TGTGCCAGCAGTGAACCGCCCGGGACTAGCGGCCGGGCCGAGCAGTACTTC
J: TRBJ2-7; size: NA; V: TRBV7-2; D: TRBD2; CDR3: CASSLGRGQNEQYF; DNA: TGTGCCAGCAGCTTGGGGAGGGGTCAGAACGAGCAGTACTTC
J: TRBJ2-7; size: NA; V: TRBV18; D: NA; CDR3: CASSPLGTGYEQYF; DNA: TGTGCCAGCTCACCCCTCGGGACTGGGTACGAGCAGTACTTC
J: TRBJ2-3; size: NA; V: TRBV5-1; D: TRBD1; CDR3: CASRQGGLTDTQYF; DNA: TGCGCCAGCAGGCAAGGGGGCCTCACAGATACGCAGTATTTT
J: TRBJ1-1; size: few; V: TRBV5-1; D: NA; CDR3: CASSLDTGTQEAFF; DNA: TGCGCCAGCAGCTTGGATACCGGGACACAAGAAGCTTTCTTT
J: TRBJ2-7; size: NA; V: TRBV14; D: NA; CDR3: CASSLIRGQSEQYF; DNA: TGTGCCAGCAGCCTTATCAGGGGCCAGAGCGAGCAGTACTTC
J: TRBJ1-2; size: NA; V: TRBV5-1; D: NA; CDR3: CASTPGTLANYGYTF; DNA: TGCGCCAGCACCCCAGGGACACTAGCTAACTATGGCTACACCTTC
J: TRBJ2-5; size: NA; V: TRBV5-1; D: TRBD1; CDR3: CASSLQGMRETQYF; DNA: TGCGCCAGCAGCTTACAGGGGATGAGAGAGACCCAGTACTTC
J: TRBJ2-1; size: NA; V: TRBV2; D: TRBD1; CDR3: CASSELGQGADEQFF; DNA: TGTGCCAGCAGTGAGTTGGGACAGGGGGCCGATGAGCAGTTCTTC
J: TRBJ2-7; size: NA; V: TRBV20-1; D: NA; CDR3: CSALGQWQYF; DNA: TGCAGTGCTCTGGGGCAGTGGCAGTACTTC
J: TRBJ1-4; size: NA; V: TRBV30; D: NA; CDR3: CAWSESGQLGF; DNA: TGTGCCTGGAGTGAGTCCGGACAGCTCGGTTTT
J: TRBJ2-3; size: NA; V: TRBV28; D: TRBD2; CDR3: CASSLLAGGDRDTQYF; DNA: TGTGCCAGCAGTTTACTAGCGGGAGGTGACAGGGATACGCAGTATTTT
J: TRBJ2-7; size: NA; V: TRBV7-9; D: NA; CDR3: CASSPSDGGRNEQYF; DNA: TGTGCCAGCAGCCCGTCGGACGGGGGAAGGAACGAGCAGTACTTC
J: TRBJ1-2; size: NA; V: TRBV10-2; D: NA; CDR3: CASSGREEYGYTF; DNA: TGCGCCAGCAGTGGTAGGGAGGAGTATGGCTACACCTTC
J: TRBJ2-1; size: few; V: TRBV7-2; D: NA; CDR3: CASSLGTSRYNEQFF; DNA: TGTGCCAGCAGCTTAGGAACTAGCCGGTACAATGAGCAGTTCTTC
J: TRBJ2-3; size: NA; V: TRBV9; D: NA; CDR3: CASSVGLNTDTQYF; DNA: TGTGCCAGCAGCGTTGGGCTTAACACAGATACGCAGTATTTT
J: TRBJ2-5; size: NA; V: TRBV19; D: NA; CDR3: CASSVGGRKFLETQYF; DNA: TGTGCCAGTAGTGTAGGTGGCCGAAAATTTTTGGAGACCCAGTACTTC
J: TRBJ1-3; size: NA; V: TRBV27; D: TRBD1; CDR3: CASSPGGTGNTIYF; DNA: TGTGCCAGCAGCCCAGGGGGCACTGGAAACACCATATATTTT
J: TRBJ1-5; size: NA; V: TRBV19; D: NA; CDR3: CASTTSGMNQPQHF; DNA: TGTGCCAGTACGACATCGGGGATGAATCAGCCCCAGCATTTT
J: TRBJ2-1; size: NA; V: TRBV12-5; D: NA; CDR3: CASGRGLEQFF; DNA: TGTGCTAGTGGTCGGGGACTGGAGCAGTTCTTC
J: TRBJ2-5; size: NA; V: TRBV27; D: TRBD1; CDR3: CASSPDRARETQYF; DNA: TGTGCCAGCAGCCCGGACAGGGCAAGAGAGACCCAGTACTTC
J: TRBJ2-6; size: NA; V: TRBV6-5; D: NA; CDR3: CASSSSTNSGANVLTF; DNA: TGTGCCAGCAGTTCTTCTACGAACTCTGGGGCCAACGTCCTGACTTTC
J: TRBJ2-5; size: few; V: TRBV6-1; D: TRBD1; CDR3: CASRDRVKTQYF; DNA: TGTGCCAGCCGGGACAGGGTCAAGACCCAGTACTTC